These T cell receptor beta chains were read from a single sample in a study of long-term antiretroviral therapy in people with HIV. Produced via immunoSEQ multiplex PCR; TCRdb's table is partial and in-frame only. The sample lists about 19,000 clones, more than 65% occurring once. The sequencing used unsorted PBMCs, collected at the start of antiretroviral therapy, before treatment. The source is a man between 18 and 29 years old with HIV. Both conserved end residues are trimmed from each CDR3. Fields, in order: V gene, J gene, CDR3 protein.

TRBV10-3,TRBJ2-1,ATGLADDLASYNEQF
TRBV18,TRBJ2-2,ASSGVAEHGELF
TRBV9,TRBJ1-3,ASSPKGGGTGNTIY
TRBV15,TRBJ1-1,ATSRDTGINTEAF
TRBV5-5,TRBJ2-1,ASSFIGNEQF
TRBV5-5,TRBJ2-7,ASSPDTSYEQY
TRBV5-4,TRBJ2-3,ASTLLTVSYTDTQY
TRBV6-6,TRBJ1-6,ASSYLGEGNSPLH
TRBV5-6,TRBJ1-6,ASSPRGLRSFLH
TRBV19,TRBJ2-1,ASSMEGAGSGEQF
TRBV29-1,TRBJ1-1,SVEPGNTEAF
TRBV19,TRBJ2-1,ASSIAGGGNEQF
TRBV19,TRBJ2-2,ASSTPRQGMNTGELF
TRBV4-1,TRBJ1-1,ASSQGGDEAF
TRBV7-6,TRBJ2-7,ASSLAIQGHEQY
TRBV27,TRBJ2-2,ASSLNRDRVPGELF
TRBV6-1,TRBJ2-7,ASRTGDRGSWEQY
TRBV19,TRBJ2-1,ASSIDPPGLANNEQF
TRBV12-5,TRBJ2-1,ASVGVGNNEQF
TRBV9,TRBJ1-1,ASSRAADMNTEAF
TRBV4-3,TRBJ1-5,ASSQRGGQNQPQH
TRBV14,TRBJ2-7,ASSPHLSYEQY